The 25 T cell receptor beta chains presented below share a single source sample, sequenced in a study of T cells after yellow fever vaccination. TCRdb fed the 5' RACE reads into MiXCR, producing one record per CDR3 protein. The sample consists of around 53,000 distinct CDR3 sequences, around 6.7% of them appearing once. Sequenced here: CD8+ T cells not binding an NS4B(214-222) dextramer, sorted from PBMCs, sampled roughly seven weeks after the first yellow fever vaccination. Source of these receptors: a man between 18 and 29 years old who received the YFV17D yellow fever vaccine.

The chain has TRBV10-3 and TRBJ2-3; unclear D gene. The germline V gene encodes CDR1 ENHRY and CDR2 SYGVKD. The CDR3 has 14 amino acids. V dropped 8 bases and J dropped 2 bases, with 14 bases sitting between them. The CDR3 DNA reads TGTGCCATCGGCCTACTCGATTTCACAGATACGCAGTATTTT. It encodes CAIGLLDFTDTQYF.

This clonotype turned up a few times. This rearrangement joins TRBV12-3 or TRBV12-4 to TRBJ2-7, with 10 nucleotides matching TRBD1. This CDR3 has 14 amino acids. After removal of 3 bases from V and 6 bases from J, the junction contained 5 bases not matched to a gene. CDR3 nucleotide sequence: TGTGCCAGCAGTTTGGGGGACAGGGGCTTCGAGCAGTACTTC. Translating gives CASSLGDRGFEQYF.

This clonotype was recorded at least ten times. This chain uses TRBV6-5 with TRBJ1-2, with D perhaps matching TRBD1 (6 bases). Germline lookup yields CDR1 MNHEY and CDR2 SVGAGI. This CDR3 is 15 amino acids long. V dropped 2 bases and J dropped 8 bases, with 18 bases sitting between them. CDR3 loop: CASSYQTTGYGGYTF. The CDR3 DNA reads as TGTGCCAGCAGTTACCAAACGACAGGTTATGGAGGCTACACCTTC.

This clonotype was counted ten times or more. This chain's CDR3 is CASSPTLGTINEQFF. Written as DNA, the CDR3 is TGTGCCAGCAGCCCCACCCTAGGGACGATCAATGAGCAGTTCTTC. The chain couples TRBV14 to TRBJ2-1; TRBD1 or TRBD2 may be the D gene (5 bases each). The CDR3 is made up of 15 amino acids. Germline lookup yields CDR1 SGHDN and CDR2 FVKESK. With 4 bases removed from V and 6 bases from J, the gap between germline ends came to 16 bases.

Notes on this clonotype: Mismatch with germline at one junction end may stem from a read error. The chain couples TRBV5-6 to TRBJ2-2; 9 bases match TRBD2. The CDR3 covers 21 residues. The germline V gene encodes CDR1 SGHDT and CDR2 YYEEEE. CDR3 DNA sequence: TGTGCCATCAGCCCCGCCCTGGCCTTGTCGGCGGGGGGGCAGTACACCGGGGAGCTGTTTTTT. Its protein product is CAISPALALSAGGQYTGELFF.

This clonotype is medium-sized. CDR3 nucleotide sequence: TGTGCCAGCATCGGGGGCGAATACGAGCAGTACTTC. This gives the protein CASIGGEYEQYF. The chain couples TRBV6-2 or TRBV6-3 to TRBJ2-7; possibly TRBD1 or TRBD2 for D (6 bases each). V lost 7 bases and J lost 4, with 11 bases in between. The germline V gene has CDR1 MNHEY and CDR2 SVGEGT. The CDR3 contains 12 residues.

This clonotype has just a few counts. V usage is TRBV4-1 and J usage is TRBJ2-5; 9 bases map to TRBD1. Germline V gene lookup returns CDR1 MGHRA and CDR2 YSYEKL. The CDR3 is 13 amino acids. V dropped 4 bases and J dropped 5; count of bases not matched to a gene: 2. The CDR3 loop is CASSLGQGETQYF. The CDR3 nucleotides read TGCGCCAGCAGCCTCGGACAGGGGGAGACCCAGTACTTC.

The sample holds a few counts of this clonotype. The chain combines TRBV9 with TRBJ2-1; 7 bases fit TRBD2. Looked up from germline, CDR1 is SGDLS and CDR2 is YYNGEE. CDR3 length: 17 amino acids. Losses at the gene ends were 4 bases for V and 0 bases for J; bases not matched to a gene: 10. CDR3 loop: CASSPQAGLSSYNEQFF. The CDR3 DNA is TGTGCCAGCAGCCCTCAAGCGGGGCTCAGCTCCTACAATGAGCAGTTCTTC. The full variable domain, in which reference TRBV9 and TRBJ2-1 provide the parts outside the CDR3, is DSGVTQTPKHLITATGQRVTLRCSPRSGDLSVYWYQQSLDQGLQFLIQYYNGEERAKGNILERFSAQQFPDLHSELNLSSLELGDSALYFCASSPQAGLSSYNEQFFGPGTRLTVL.

In its sample, this clonotype was seen many times. The V call is TRBV7-9, the J call TRBJ1-1; D perhaps matches TRBD1 (6 bases). The CDR3 has 12 residues. Germline V gene lookup returns CDR1 SEHNR and CDR2 FQNEAQ (reference sequence). With 2 bases removed from V and 8 bases from J, the gap between germline ends came to 9 bases. DNA of the CDR3: TGTGCCAGCAGCTTAAACAGGGTAGAAGCTTTCTTT. This gives the protein CASSLNRVEAFF. Together with reference TRBV7-9 and TRBJ1-1, the CDR3 gives the full variable domain: DTGVSQNPRHKITKRGQNVTFRCDPISEHNRLYWYRQTLGQGPEFLTYFQNEAQLEKSRLLSDRFSAERPKGSFSTLEIQRTEQGDSAMYLCASSLNRVEAFFGQGTRLTVV.

This clonotype was observed at least ten times. The rearrangement links TRBV13 to TRBJ2-5, with a weak D call TRBD2 (5 bases). The CDR3 has 16 residues. The V and J ends lost 0 bases and 1 base respectively, with 12 bases between them. Germline loops: CDR1 PRHDT, CDR2 FYEKMQ (reference sequence). For the CDR3, the DNA is TGTGCCAGCAGCTTAGGGGCTGGCGGGTTCCAAGAGACCCAGTACTTC. Its translation: CASSLGAGGFQETQYF.

This clonotype was detected ten times or more. The J gene is TRBJ2-2, the V gene TRBV4-1; 9 nucleotides line up with TRBD1. Germline CDR1 and CDR2: MGHRA and YSYEKL. This CDR3 has 15 residues. The V gene end was trimmed by 4 bases and the J gene end by 7 bases; junction bases not matched to a gene: 7. CDR3 loop: CASSPQGATSGELFF. The CDR3, as DNA: TGCGCCAGCAGCCCACAGGGGGCTACGAGCGGGGAGCTGTTTTTT.

The chain links TRBV7-9 to TRBJ1-5, with 7 bases aligning to TRBD1. The CDR3 loop spans 15 amino acids. Germline trimming cut 5 bases from V and 5 bases from J; bases unmatched to any gene: 9. Germline V gene data show CDR1 as SEHNR and CDR2 as FQNEAQ (reference sequence). The CDR3 DNA sequence: TGTGCCAGCAGCGGAGACAGGGAGGCGTATCAGCCCCAGCATTTT. This gives the protein CASSGDREAYQPQHF.

This clonotype was seen only a few times. The chain is built from TRBV20-1 and TRBJ1-6; D call uncertain. The germline V and J ends were trimmed by 4 bases and 7 bases, with 11 bases remaining between them. The CDR3 length is 13 residues. Germline CDR1 and CDR2: DFQATT and SNEGSKA (reference sequence). CDR3 in DNA: TGCAGTGCTAACGGGCCGTACAATTCACCCCTCCACTTT. The encoded protein is CSANGPYNSPLHF.

There are many counts of this clonotype. The V and J genes are TRBV4-2 and TRBJ2-3; 13 bases fit TRBD2. With 4 bases clipped from V and 2 bases from J, the junction kept 6 bases outside the gene matches. Per germline, CDR1 LGHNA and CDR2 YNFKEQ. This CDR3 has 17 amino acids. CDR3 coding DNA: TGTGCCAGCAGCCCTAAGGGACTAGCGGGGCTCACAGATACGCAGTATTTT. It codes for CASSPKGLAGLTDTQYF.

The table lists this clonotype with many counts. This rearrangement joins TRBV19 to TRBJ2-1, with D perhaps matching TRBD1 or TRBD2 (6 bases each). Germline V CDR1 and CDR2: LNHDA, SQIVND (reference sequence). This CDR3 spans 13 amino acids. The V end lost 4 bases, the J end lost 6 bases, and 10 bases lay between the germline ends. Here the CDR3 DNA reads TGTGCCAGTAGTACGGGGGCGATCAATGAGCAGTTCTTC. Translation gives CASSTGAINEQFF. The full variable domain, its missing parts supplied by reference TRBV19 and TRBJ2-1, is DGGITQSPKYLFRKEGQNVTLSCEQNLNHDAMYWYRQDPGQGLRLIYYSQIVNDFQKGDIAEGYSVSREKKESFPLTVTSAQKNPTAFYLCASSTGAINEQFFGPGTRLTVL.

Ten or more counts support this clonotype. The J gene is TRBJ2-3, the V gene TRBV20-1; 9 nucleotides agree with TRBD2. V gave up 3 bases and J gave up 3 bases; unmatched junction bases: 7. The CDR3 has 15 residues. Germline V gene data show CDR1 as DFQATT and CDR2 as SNEGSKA (reference sequence). CDR3 loop: CSARPLAGPTDTQYF. The CDR3 DNA sequence: TGCAGTGCTAGGCCCCTAGCGGGGCCTACAGATACGCAGTATTTT.

This clonotype was detected many times. This chain links TRBV28 with TRBJ2-3, with 7 bases aligning to TRBD1. This CDR3 is built from 15 residues. V trimming: 7 bases; J trimming: 2 bases; junction bases outside the gene matches: 9. Germline V gene data show CDR1 as MDHEN and CDR2 as SYDVKM. CDR3 DNA: TGTGCCAGCATACAGGGGACAGAAAACACAGATACGCAGTATTTT. Translation: CASIQGTENTDTQYF.

This clonotype came up many times. This chain links TRBV6-5 with TRBJ2-4, with 10 bases identical to TRBD1. The V segment lost 4 bases and the J segment 5 bases; nucleotides outside the gene matches: 5. The CDR3 extends over 15 amino acids. CDR1 and CDR2 from the germline V gene are MNHEY and SVGAGI. CDR3 residues: CASSSTGTGENIQYF. CDR3 nucleotide sequence: TGTGCCAGCAGTTCGACCGGGACAGGGGAAAACATTCAGTACTTC.

This clonotype was seen more than once but under ten times. The chain has TRBV11-2 and TRBJ2-3; D gene ambiguous. The germline V gene encodes CDR1 SGHAT and CDR2 FQNNGV. This CDR3 has 11 residues. The V end lost 5 bases, the J end lost 14 bases, and 14 bases lay between the germline ends. In DNA, the CDR3 is TGTGCCAGCAGCGATTTGGGTGGGTCGTATTTT. It yields the protein CASSDLGGSYF.

This clonotype was recorded many times. The CDR3 region is CASSHRRPGDSYNSPLHF. The CDR3 nucleotides read TGTGCCAGCAGCCACAGAAGACCAGGGGACTCCTATAATTCACCCCTCCACTTT. The chain employs TRBV14 and TRBJ1-6; D perhaps matches TRBD1 (6 bases). V shed 3 bases and J shed 0 bases, with 15 bases lying between them. Germline V lookup: CDR1 SGHDN, CDR2 FVKESK. CDR3 length: 18 residues.

The table lists this clonotype with a few counts. The genes are TRBV7-9 and TRBJ2-7; 12 positions match TRBD1. Germline V gene lookup returns CDR1 SEHNR and CDR2 FQNEAQ (reference sequence). This CDR3 spans 15 amino acids. V shed 3 bases and J 5 bases; nucleotides not matched to a gene: 5. The CDR3 DNA reads as TGTGCCAGCAGCTTCGCCGGGACAGGGGGCAACGAGCAGTACTTC. This translates into CASSFAGTGGNEQYF.

This clonotype was seen many times. CDR3 sequence reads: CASSQEGLAGGPGGELFF. CDR3 in DNA: TGTGCCAGCAGCCAGGAGGGACTAGCGGGGGGGCCCGGCGGGGAGCTGTTTTTT. The chain has TRBV4-2 and TRBJ2-2, with 16 bases identical to TRBD2. The germline V gene has CDR1 LGHNA and CDR2 YNFKEQ. The CDR3 spans 18 residues. With 3 bases clipped from V and 7 bases from J, the junction kept 8 bases outside the gene matches.

In its sample, this clonotype was seen a few times. The chain combines TRBV29-1 with TRBJ2-5; D is undetermined. The CDR3 is 14 amino acids. Germline values: CDR1 SQVTM, CDR2 ANQGSEA. V was pared by 0 bases and J by 5 bases, with 13 bases between. CDR3 residues: CSVEEAGYGETQYF. In DNA, the CDR3 is TGCAGCGTTGAAGAAGCCGGCTATGGGGAGACCCAGTACTTC. The full variable domain, completed using reference TRBV29-1 and TRBJ2-5, is SAVISQKPSRDICQRGTSLTIQCQVDSQVTMMFWYRQQPGQSLTLIATANQGSEATYESGFVIDKFPISRPNLTFSTLTVSNMSPEDSSIYLCSVEEAGYGETQYFGPGTRLLVL.

This clonotype was seen repeatedly, ten times or more. V and J are TRBV12-3 or TRBV12-4 and TRBJ1-2; possibly TRBD1 for D (5 bases). This CDR3 comprises 12 residues. V was trimmed by 8 bases and J by 8 bases, leaving 15 bases between them. CDR3 sequence reads: CASRSGGIGYTF. Written as DNA, the CDR3 is TGTGCCAGCCGATCCGGGGGTATCGGCTACACCTTC.

This clonotype was counted between two and nine times. The V gene is TRBV5-1, the J gene TRBJ1-5; D unresolved. The length of the CDR3 is 13 residues. Germline V CDR1 and CDR2: SGHRS, YFSETQ. The V and J ends lost 0 bases and 5 bases respectively, with 6 bases between them. CDR3 protein: CASSLGGDQPQHF. The CDR3 nucleotides read TGCGCCAGCAGCTTGGGCGGAGATCAGCCCCAGCATTTT.